What follows describes a single T cell receptor beta chain. At least ten counts were recorded for this clonotype. This clone's antigen is unknown. Base-call qualities are not available, and no considerably larger clone is one nucleotide away. The sample is drawn from a study of T cells in Graves' hyperthyroidism and ophthalmopathy (dated by TCRdb to about 2019). Background on the whole study: Peripheral blood was sampled at the time of initial diagnosis, prior to any treatment. A discovery cohort of about 95 patients, 43 with Graves' ophthalmopathy and 55 to 65 with stable Graves' hyperthyroidism, was used to find distinguishing TCR V-J signatures. Prospective prediction of ophthalmopathy was tested in an independent validation cohort of approximately 19 hyperthyroidism patients and 17 patients who later progressed to ophthalmopathy. The 75 to 100 discovery patients were randomly divided into training and test sets at a 7:3 ratio. In addition, the study compared T-cell repertoires in thyroid tissue and in blood from roughly six Graves' hyperthyroidism patients. Once sampling was done, hyperthyroidism patients were given methimazole at a starting dose of 30 mg daily, whereas ophthalmopathy patients were given high-dose intravenous methylprednisolone. The paper describes TCR Vbeta CDR3 sequencing of some 130 peripheral blood samples, made up of fewer than 50 ophthalmopathy patients, more than 70 hyperthyroidism patients and 17 progressor patients.

From a lookup of the germline V gene, CDR1 and CDR2 are MNHEY and SVGAGI. V was cut back by 7 bases and J by 8 bases, leaving a gap of 11 bases between them. From the cysteine through the phenylalanine, the CDR3 covers 11 amino acids. The only DNA kept is the CDR3, 33 bases in frame from the first base. Broader findings and caveats from the paper: Sample size was not statistically predetermined, and blinding of investigators to group allocation was not performed. A model built on a 13 V-J signature distinguished ophthalmopathy from stable hyperthyroidism, reaching roughly 88% sensitivity and 81.08% specificity in cross-validation and 80%/75% in testing. In validation, the model predicted progression to ophthalmopathy a median of roughly 6.2 months before onset, with about 71% sensitivity and 72.22% specificity. Most expanded thyroid clonotypes (frequency above 0.001) were also detected in blood, suggesting blood repertoires may reflect thyroid immune responses.

In the ophthalmopathy patients, disease was moderately to severely active, with a Clinical Activity Score of 3 or more, a NOSPECS grade of 4 or more, and a duration of less than 3 months. Patients with uncontrolled infections, other autoimmune diseases, pregnancy or lactation were excluded. Diagnoses were established on the basis of clinical symptoms, serum thyroxine and TRAb, thyroid ultrasound, and orbital computed tomography. PBMCs were isolated from about 9 ml of fresh peripheral blood by Ficoll-Paque density gradient centrifugation. Total RNA was extracted using Trizol reagent, and RNA quality was assessed on an Agilent 2100 Bioanalyzer. TCR beta CDR3 regions were amplified from RNA transcripts. The first round of RT-PCR for the TCR CDR3 was performed with the HTBI primer set and the Qiagen OneStep RT-PCR kit. The libraries were constructed in a second round of multiplex PCR and then size-selected and purified. Libraries were sequenced paired-end with 100 bp reads on an Illumina HiSeq2000. Turning to the authors' computational methods: Raw data were processed with SOAPnuke, discarding reads with adapters, uncalled bases, mean Phred below 15, or no exact constant-primer or identifier match. High-quality paired reads were merged using COPE v1.2.5, and each unique nucleotide sequence was defined as a clonotype. MiTCR v1.1 was used to align the clonotypes against IMGT TRBV, TRBD and TRBJ reference segments. Only V-J combinations with frequency above 0.0001, covering about 99% of repertoires, were analysed. A TCS score was defined as the ratio between F50 (clonal expansion) and ExV (chaos), using BLOSUM62-based TCRdist between CDR3 peptides within each V-J. Welch's t-statistics and random forest reduced fewer than 550 V-J features to about 12, which were used in a naive Bayes classifier (R e1071). The similarity between thyroid and blood repertoires was quantified using the Morisita-Horn index. TCRdb trimmed the raw reads at Q25, called clones with MiXCR and kept productive beta chains. One record per CDR3 amino acid sequence lists the most common genes and DNA. The V and J calls here are based on TCRdb, not the publication. This sample is represented by approximately 600,000 distinct CDR3 sequences; roughly 15% of them were singletons. Around 4.5% of the sample goes to the ten largest clones.

The chain employs TRBV6-5 and TRBJ1-2; confidence is insufficient to name the D gene. This receptor was obtained from a middle-aged woman with Graves' ophthalmopathy. Sequencing used blood. The CDR3 is CASTDGIGYTF. Here is the DNA: TGTGCCAGCACCGACGGCATAGGCTACACCTTC.